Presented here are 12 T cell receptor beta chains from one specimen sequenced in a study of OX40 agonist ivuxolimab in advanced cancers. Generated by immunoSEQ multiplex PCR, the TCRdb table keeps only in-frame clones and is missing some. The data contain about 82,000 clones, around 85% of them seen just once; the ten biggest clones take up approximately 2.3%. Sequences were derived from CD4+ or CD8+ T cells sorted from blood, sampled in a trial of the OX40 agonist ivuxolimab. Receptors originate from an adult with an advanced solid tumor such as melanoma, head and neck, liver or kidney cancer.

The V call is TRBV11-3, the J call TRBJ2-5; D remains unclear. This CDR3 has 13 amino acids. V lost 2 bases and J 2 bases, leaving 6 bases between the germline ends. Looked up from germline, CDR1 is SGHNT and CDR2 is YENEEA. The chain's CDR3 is CASSLIRQETQYF. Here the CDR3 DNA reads TGTGCCAGCAGCTTAATAAGGCAAGAGACCCAGTACTTC.

In DNA form, the CDR3 reads TGCGCCAGCAGCTTACAGGGGGCGGGAGATACGCAGTATTTT. It encodes CASSLQGAGDTQYF. V usage is TRBV5-1 and J usage is TRBJ2-3, with 9 bases matching TRBD1. Trimming took 2 bases from V and 5 from J; bases not matched to a gene: 3. CDR3 size: 14 residues. CDR1 and CDR2 from the germline V gene are SGHRS and YFSETQ. Full variable domain (outside the CDR3, taken from reference TRBV5-1 and TRBJ2-3): KAGVTQTPRYLIKTRGQQVTLSCSPISGHRSVSWYQQTPGQGLQFLFEYFSETQRNKGNFPGRFSGRQFSNSRSEMNVSTLELGDSALYLCASSLQGAGDTQYFGPGTRLTVL.

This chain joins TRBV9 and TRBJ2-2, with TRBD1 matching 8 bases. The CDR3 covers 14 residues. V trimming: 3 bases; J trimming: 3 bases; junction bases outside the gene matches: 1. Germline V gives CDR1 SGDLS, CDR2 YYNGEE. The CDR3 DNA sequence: TGTGCCAGCAGCGGACAGGGGTACACCGGGGAGCTGTTTTTT. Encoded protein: CASSGQGYTGELFF.

CDR3 nucleotide sequence: TGTGCCAGCTCACTCGGGGGACGGGGCGAAGAGACCCAGTACTTC. It translates to CASSLGGRGEETQYF. The chain links TRBV18 to TRBJ2-5; tentatively, D is TRBD2 (6 bases). The CDR3 sequence is 15 residues long. The germline V gene encodes CDR1 KGHSH and CDR2 LQKENI. The V gene lost 4 bases and the J gene lost 3 bases, with 15 bases spanning the gap. Combining the CDR3 with reference TRBV18 and TRBJ2-5 gives the whole variable domain NAGVMQNPRHLVRRRGQEARLRCSPMKGHSHVYWYRQLPEEGLKFMVYLQKENIIDESGMPKERFSAEFPKEGPSILRIQQVVRGDSAAYFCASSLGGRGEETQYFGPGTRLLVL.

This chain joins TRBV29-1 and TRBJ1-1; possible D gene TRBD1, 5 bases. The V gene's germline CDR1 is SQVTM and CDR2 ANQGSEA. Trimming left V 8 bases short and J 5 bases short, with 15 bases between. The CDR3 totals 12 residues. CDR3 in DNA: TGCAGCTCCAAAGGGGAGGAAACTGAAGCTTTCTTT. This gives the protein CSSKGEETEAFF.

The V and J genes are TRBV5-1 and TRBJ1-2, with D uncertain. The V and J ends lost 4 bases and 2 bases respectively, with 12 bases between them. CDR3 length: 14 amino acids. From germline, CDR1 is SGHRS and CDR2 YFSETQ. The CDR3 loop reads CASSETDLNYGYTF. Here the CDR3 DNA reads TGCGCCAGCAGCGAAACGGACCTGAACTATGGCTACACCTTC.

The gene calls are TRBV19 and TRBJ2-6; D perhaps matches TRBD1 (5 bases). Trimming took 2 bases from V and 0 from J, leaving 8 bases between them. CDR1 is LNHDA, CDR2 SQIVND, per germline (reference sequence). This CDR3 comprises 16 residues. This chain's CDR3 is CASSIRGHSGANVLTF. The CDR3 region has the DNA TGTGCCAGTAGTATAAGGGGTCACTCTGGGGCCAACGTCCTGACTTTC.

The CDR3 sequence: CASSLGTGDGRAFF. For the CDR3, the DNA is TGTGCCAGCAGCTTAGGGACAGGGGACGGTAGAGCTTTCTTT. V gene TRBV7-9 combines with J gene TRBJ1-1, with TRBD1 matching over 9 bases. The CDR3 contains 14 residues. Germline V CDR1 and CDR2: SEHNR, FQNEAQ (reference sequence). The trim removed 1 base at V and 10 bases at J, leaving 7 bases unmatched. Using reference TRBV7-9 and TRBJ1-1 for the parts outside the CDR3, the full variable domain is DTGVSQNPRHKITKRGQNVTFRCDPISEHNRLYWYRQTLGQGPEFLTYFQNEAQLEKSRLLSDRFSAERPKGSFSTLEIQRTEQGDSAMYLCASSLGTGDGRAFFGQGTRLTVV.

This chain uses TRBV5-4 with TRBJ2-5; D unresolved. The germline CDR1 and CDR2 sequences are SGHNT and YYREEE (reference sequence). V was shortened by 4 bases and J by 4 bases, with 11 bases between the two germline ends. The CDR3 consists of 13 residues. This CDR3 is CASSTRTTETQYF. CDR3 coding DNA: TGTGCCAGCAGCACCCGGACCACAGAGACCCAGTACTTC.

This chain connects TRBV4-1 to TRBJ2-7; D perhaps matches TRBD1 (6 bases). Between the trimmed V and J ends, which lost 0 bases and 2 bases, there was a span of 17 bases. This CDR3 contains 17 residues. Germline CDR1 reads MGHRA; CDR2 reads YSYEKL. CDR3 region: CASSQDLDGQGPYEQYF. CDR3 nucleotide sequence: TGCGCCAGCAGCCAAGATCTGGACGGGCAGGGGCCCTACGAGCAGTACTTC.

CDR3 nucleotide sequence: TGTGCCAGCAGCTTAGCGTTCGACTACGAGCAGTACTTC. Its translation is CASSLAFDYEQYF. The chain employs TRBV7-7 and TRBJ2-7; no definite D call. Per germline, CDR1 SSHAT and CDR2 FNYEAQ (reference sequence). V lost 0 bases and J lost 3, with 6 bases in between. CDR3 length: 13 amino acids.

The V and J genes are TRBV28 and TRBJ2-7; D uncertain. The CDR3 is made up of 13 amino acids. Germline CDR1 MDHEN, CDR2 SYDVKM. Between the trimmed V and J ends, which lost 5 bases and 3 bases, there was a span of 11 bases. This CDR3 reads CASSPWTRYEQYF. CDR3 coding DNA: TGTGCCAGCAGTCCCTGGACCCGCTACGAGCAGTACTTC. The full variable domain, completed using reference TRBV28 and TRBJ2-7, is DVKVTQSSRYLVKRTGEKVFLECVQDMDHENMFWYRQDPGLGLRLIYFSYDVKMKEKGDIPEGYSVSREKKERFSLILESASTNQTSMYLCASSPWTRYEQYFGPGTRLTVT.